The 9 T cell receptor beta chains in this list originate from one sample, sequenced in a study of identical twins. TCRdb ran MiXCR on the 5' RACE reads and lists one entry per CDR3 protein. The repertoire holds about 720,000 distinct CDR3 sequences, with less than 10% as singletons. The same sample was also used in a study of yellow fever vaccine responses in identical twins.

The sample consisted of PBMCs. These receptors were collected from a woman under 30 in good health.

As concerns this clonotype: One end of the junction varies from germline; a read error may be responsible. The gene calls are TRBV7-2 and TRBJ2-7; 9 positions match TRBD2. Germline lookup yields CDR1 SGHTA and CDR2 FQGNSA. The length of the CDR3 is 15 residues. CDR3 loop: CASSVAGDSSYEQYF. The CDR3 coding sequence is TGTGCCAGCAGCGTAGCGGGGGACTCCTCCTACGAGCAGTACTTC.

V is TRBV6-2 or TRBV6-3 and J is TRBJ2-1; D is possibly TRBD2 (6 bases). The CDR3 sequence is 13 residues long. Germline assignment: CDR1 MNHEY and CDR2 SVGEGT. V was shortened by 3 bases and J by 11 bases, with 14 bases between the two germline ends. This chain's CDR3 is CASSYGLAGQQFF. The CDR3 coding sequence is TGTGCCAGCAGTTATGGCCTGGCGGGGCAGCAGTTCTTC.

This clonotype has at least ten counts. The chain links TRBV5-1 to TRBJ2-1; 13 nucleotides agree with TRBD2. This CDR3 region has 16 residues. Per the germline V gene, CDR1 is SGHRS and CDR2 is YFSETQ. Trimming took 0 bases from V and 4 from J; bases not matched to a gene: 1. CDR3 sequence (DNA): TGCGCCAGCAGCTTGGGGGGACTAGCGGGGTACAATGAGCAGTTCTTC. Amino acids: CASSLGGLAGYNEQFF.

There are a few counts of this clonotype. CDR3 sequence reads: CASGGLGDGQETQYF. CDR3 bases: TGTGCCAGCGGGGGTCTTGGGGACGGACAAGAGACCCAGTACTTC. This chain joins TRBV2 and TRBJ2-5; the D gene could be TRBD1 or TRBD2 (5 bases each). CDR1 and CDR2 (germline): SNHLY, FYNNEI. This CDR3 has 15 residues. V lost 8 bases and J lost 2, with 18 bases in between. Filled out from reference TRBV2 and TRBJ2-5, the complete variable domain reads EPEVTQTPSHQVTQMGQEVILRCVPISNHLYFYWYRQILGQKVEFLVSFYNNEISEKSEIFDDQFSVERPDGSNFTLKIRSTKLEDSAMYFCASGGLGDGQETQYFGPGTRLLVL.

This clonotype has only a few counts. Lacking the conserved final phenylalanine or tryptophan, this CDR3 likely reflects a read error. The DNA is omitted, as the CDR3 cannot be located on it reliably, and the CDR3 follows TCRdb's listing. V gene TRBV15 combines with J gene TRBJ2-7; the DNA was not compared with TRBD1, the D call given in the table. The germline V gene has CDR1 LNHNV and CDR2 YYDKDF (reference sequence). The length of the CDR3 is 13 amino acids, counting both ends. This CDR3 reads CATSRDPGQSPSI.

The rearrangement links TRBV10-3 to TRBJ2-2; D may be TRBD2 (6 bases). Trimming cost V 4 bases and J 2 bases, with 11 bases left between them. The CDR3 is made up of 15 amino acids. Germline V gene lookup returns CDR1 ENHRY and CDR2 SYGVKD. Written as DNA, the CDR3 is TGTGCCATCAGTGTGGAGGACTATAACACCGGGGAGCTGTTTTTT. It yields the protein CAISVEDYNTGELFF.

The chain's CDR3 is CASSFVVRGNEQFF. The CDR3 DNA follows: TGTGCCAGCAGCTTTGTGGTGCGGGGCAATGAGCAGTTCTTC. The gene calls are TRBV5-5 and TRBJ2-1, with a possible D match to TRBD2 (6 bases). V was cut by 2 bases and J by 6 bases, with 12 bases left in between. This CDR3 has 14 amino acids. Germline V gives CDR1 SGHKS, CDR2 YYEKEE (reference sequence).

The genes are TRBV6-1 and TRBJ2-7; 7 bases are a match to TRBD2. The CDR3 is made up of 13 amino acids. The germline V gene has CDR1 MNHNS and CDR2 SASEGT. V lost 8 bases to trimming and J lost 3 bases; unmatched junction nucleotides: 7. As DNA, the CDR3 is TGTGCCAGCGGGAGGGGCCCCAACTACGAGCAGTACTTC. Translation: CASGRGPNYEQYF.

The V call is TRBV27, the J call TRBJ1-2; 8 nucleotides agree with TRBD1. The junction had 17 bases not matched to a gene; V was cut back by 9 bases and J by 2 bases. There are 17 residues in the CDR3. In germline, CDR1 is MNHEY, CDR2 SMNVEV (reference sequence). CDR3: CASSTRQTGVQNYGYTF. CDR3 sequence (DNA): TGTGCCAGTTCCACACGTCAGACAGGGGTCCAGAACTATGGCTACACCTTC.